The entry that follows covers one T cell receptor (beta chain) sequence. Its specificity is unknown. The study reverse transcribed the entire isolated RNA, so it sequenced expressed TCRB transcripts. Reads from naive, central memory and regulatory T cell samples averaged roughly 3.3 million. Using immunoSEQ multiplex PCR, the repertoire was profiled, and TCRdb retains in-frame clones only, with some absent. The sample has 310,000 or so clones, around 8% seen once; the top ten hold 0.44%. This record comes from a study of beta chain features in type 1 diabetes. Study context: On cell yields, gender and age, patients and healthy donors were similar. Study-level points and caveats: At VDJ recombination sites, type 1 diabetes patients had fewer insertions and more deleted nucleotides. HLA effects on TCRB rearrangement stayed unresolved here.

V lost 8 bases and J 7 bases, leaving 9 bases between the germline ends. This CDR3 region has 12 residues. CDR1 is MNHEY and CDR2 is SMNVEV in the germline V gene (reference sequence). The chain employs TRBV27 and TRBJ1-6; D gene ambiguous. This TCR came from a woman aged 18-35 years in good health. Material for sequencing was central memory CD4+ T cells from blood. For the CDR3, the DNA is TGTGCCAGCTTCCAACCGAATTCACCCCTCCACTTT. Translated: CASFQPNSPLHF.